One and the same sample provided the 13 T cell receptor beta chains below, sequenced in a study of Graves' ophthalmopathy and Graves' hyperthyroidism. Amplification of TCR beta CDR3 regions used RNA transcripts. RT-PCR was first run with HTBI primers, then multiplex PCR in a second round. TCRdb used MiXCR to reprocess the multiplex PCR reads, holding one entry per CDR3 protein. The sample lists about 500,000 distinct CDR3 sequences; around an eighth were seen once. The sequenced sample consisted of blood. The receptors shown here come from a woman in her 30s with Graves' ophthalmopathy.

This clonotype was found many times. Written as DNA, the CDR3 is TGTGCCAGCAGCCAAGATACCGGTTATGGCTACACCTTC. Translating gives CASSQDTGYGYTF. The chain uses TRBV3-1 and TRBJ1-2; D not resolved. CDR1 and CDR2 (germline): LGHDT, YNNKEL (reference sequence). V lost 0 bases, J lost 5 bases, and 7 bases lay in between. This CDR3 is 13 amino acids long.

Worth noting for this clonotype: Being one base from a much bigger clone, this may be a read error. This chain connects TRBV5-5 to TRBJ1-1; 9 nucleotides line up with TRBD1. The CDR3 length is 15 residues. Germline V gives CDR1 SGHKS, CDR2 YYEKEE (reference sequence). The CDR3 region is CVSSLSDRGATEAFF. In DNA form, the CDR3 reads TGTGTCAGCAGCTTGTCTGACAGGGGGGCCACTGAAGCTTTCTTT.

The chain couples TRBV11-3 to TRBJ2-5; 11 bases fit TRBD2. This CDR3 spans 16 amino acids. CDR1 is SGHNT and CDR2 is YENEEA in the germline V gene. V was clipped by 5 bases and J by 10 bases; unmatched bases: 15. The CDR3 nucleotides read TGTGCCAGCAGCCTCGCCCCCCTAGCGGGGGGCCGTGGCCAGTACTTC. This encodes CASSLAPLAGGRGQYF.

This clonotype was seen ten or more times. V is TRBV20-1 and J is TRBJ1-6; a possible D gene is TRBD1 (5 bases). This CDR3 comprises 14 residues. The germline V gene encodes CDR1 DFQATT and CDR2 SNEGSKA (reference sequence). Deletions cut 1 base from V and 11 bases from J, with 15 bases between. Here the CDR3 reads CSARGRDSLPPLHF. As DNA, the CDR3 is TGCAGTGCTAGAGGACGGGACTCCCTTCCACCCCTCCACTTT.

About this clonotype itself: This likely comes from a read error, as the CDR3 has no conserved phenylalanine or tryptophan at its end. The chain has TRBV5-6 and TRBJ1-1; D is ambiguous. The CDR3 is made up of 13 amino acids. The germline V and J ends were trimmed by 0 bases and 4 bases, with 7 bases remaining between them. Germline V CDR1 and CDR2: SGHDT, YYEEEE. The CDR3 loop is CASSLGHLTEAFL. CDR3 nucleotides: TGTGCCAGCAGCTTGGGACACCTCACTGAAGCTTTCTTG.

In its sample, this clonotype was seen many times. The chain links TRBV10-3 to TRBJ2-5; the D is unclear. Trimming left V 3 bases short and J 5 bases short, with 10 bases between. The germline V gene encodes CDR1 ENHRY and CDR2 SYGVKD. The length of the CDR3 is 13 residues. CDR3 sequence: CAISEIVEETQYF. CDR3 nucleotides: TGTGCCATCAGTGAAATTGTCGAGGAGACCCAGTACTTC.

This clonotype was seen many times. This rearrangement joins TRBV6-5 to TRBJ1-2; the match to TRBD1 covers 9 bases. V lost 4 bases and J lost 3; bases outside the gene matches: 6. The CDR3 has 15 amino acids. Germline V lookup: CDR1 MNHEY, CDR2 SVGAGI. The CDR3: CASSWDRASYYGYTF. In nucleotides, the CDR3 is TGTGCCAGCAGTTGGGACAGGGCCAGTTACTATGGCTACACCTTC.

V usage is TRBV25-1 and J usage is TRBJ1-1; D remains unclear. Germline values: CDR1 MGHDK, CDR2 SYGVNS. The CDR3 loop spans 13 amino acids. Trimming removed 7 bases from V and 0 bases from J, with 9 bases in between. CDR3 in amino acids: CASTQALNTEAFF. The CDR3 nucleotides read TGTGCCAGCACTCAGGCGTTGAACACTGAAGCTTTCTTT.

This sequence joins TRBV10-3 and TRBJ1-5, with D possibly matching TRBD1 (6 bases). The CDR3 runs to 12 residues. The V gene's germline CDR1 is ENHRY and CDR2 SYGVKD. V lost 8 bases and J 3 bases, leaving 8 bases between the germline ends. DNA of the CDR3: TGTGCCATCCGGGACACCAATCAGCCCCAGCATTTT. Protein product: CAIRDTNQPQHF.

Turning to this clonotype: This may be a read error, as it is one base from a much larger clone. DNA for the CDR3: TGTGCCAGCACTTCCCGCGGGACGGCAAACACCGGGGAGCTGTCTTTT. Residues: CASTSRGTANTGELSF. The chain combines TRBV28 with TRBJ2-2; a weak D match, TRBD2 (6 bases). CDR1 is MDHEN and CDR2 is SYDVKM in the germline V gene. The CDR3 is 16 residues long.

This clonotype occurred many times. CDR3 nucleotide sequence: TGCAGCGTAAGGGGCGGGAGCAGGTCCTACGAGCAGTACTTC. Protein product: CSVRGGSRSYEQYF. The chain has TRBV29-1 and TRBJ2-7, with 7 bases lining up with TRBD2. V shed 6 bases, J shed 1 base, and the junction held 9 bases outside the gene matches. The CDR3 has 14 residues. In germline, CDR1 is SQVTM, CDR2 ANQGSEA.

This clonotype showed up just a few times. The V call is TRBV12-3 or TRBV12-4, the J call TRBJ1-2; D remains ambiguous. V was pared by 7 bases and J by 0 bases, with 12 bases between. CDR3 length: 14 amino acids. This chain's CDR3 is CASKRDTTNYGYTF. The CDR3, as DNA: TGTGCCAGCAAAAGAGACACGACTAACTATGGCTACACCTTC.

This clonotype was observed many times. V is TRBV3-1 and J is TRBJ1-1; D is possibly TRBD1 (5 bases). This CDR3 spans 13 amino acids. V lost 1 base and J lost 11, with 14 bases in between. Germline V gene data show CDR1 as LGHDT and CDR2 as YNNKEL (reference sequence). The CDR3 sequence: CASSQGPSRGAFF. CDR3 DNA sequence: TGTGCCAGCAGCCAAGGGCCATCTCGGGGGGCTTTCTTT. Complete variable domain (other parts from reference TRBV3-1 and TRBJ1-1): DTAVSQTPKYLVTQMGNDKSIKCEQNLGHDTMYWYKQDSKKFLKIMFSYNNKELIINETVPNRFSPKSPDKAHLNLHINSLELGDSAVYFCASSQGPSRGAFFGQGTRLTVV.